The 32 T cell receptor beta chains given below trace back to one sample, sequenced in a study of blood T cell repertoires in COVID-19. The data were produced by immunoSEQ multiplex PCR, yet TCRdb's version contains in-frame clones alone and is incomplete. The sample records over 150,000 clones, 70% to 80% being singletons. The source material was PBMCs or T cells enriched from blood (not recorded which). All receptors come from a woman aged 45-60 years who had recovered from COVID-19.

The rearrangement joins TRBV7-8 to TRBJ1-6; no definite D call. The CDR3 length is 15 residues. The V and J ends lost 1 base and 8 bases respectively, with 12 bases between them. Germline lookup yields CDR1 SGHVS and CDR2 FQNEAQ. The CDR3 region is CASSLVINGDSPLHF. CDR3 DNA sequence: TGTGCCAGCAGCTTAGTCATAAACGGAGATTCACCCCTCCACTTT.

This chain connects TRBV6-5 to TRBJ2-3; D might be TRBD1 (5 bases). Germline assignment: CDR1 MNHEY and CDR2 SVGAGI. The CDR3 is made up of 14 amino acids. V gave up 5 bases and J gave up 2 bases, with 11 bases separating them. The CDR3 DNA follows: TGTGCCAGCAGTAGGGGTCTTAACACAGATACGCAGTATTTT. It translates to CASSRGLNTDTQYF.

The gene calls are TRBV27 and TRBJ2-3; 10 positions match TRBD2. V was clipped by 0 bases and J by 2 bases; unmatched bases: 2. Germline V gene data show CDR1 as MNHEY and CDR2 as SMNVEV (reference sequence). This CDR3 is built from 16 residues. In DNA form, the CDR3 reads TGTGCCAGCAGTTTATCACTAGCGGGGATCACAGATACGCAGTATTTT. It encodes CASSLSLAGITDTQYF.

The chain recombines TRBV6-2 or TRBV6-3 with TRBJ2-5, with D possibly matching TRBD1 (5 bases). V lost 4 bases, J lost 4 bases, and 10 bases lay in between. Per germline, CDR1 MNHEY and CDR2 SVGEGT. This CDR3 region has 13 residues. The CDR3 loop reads CASSSLGRETQYF. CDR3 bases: TGTGCCAGCAGTTCTTTGGGGCGAGAGACCCAGTACTTC.

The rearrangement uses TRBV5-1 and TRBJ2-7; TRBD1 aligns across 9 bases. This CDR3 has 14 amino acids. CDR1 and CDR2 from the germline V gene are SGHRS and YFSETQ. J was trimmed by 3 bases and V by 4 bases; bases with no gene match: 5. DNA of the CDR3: TGCGCCAGCAGCCAGGGGACAGGGCTCTACGAGCAGTACTTC. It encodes CASSQGTGLYEQYF.

CDR3 coding DNA: TGTGCCAGCAGTGAAGCCCCCCGACTAGCGGCCCCCTACGAGCAGTACTTC. Translated, it gives CASSEAPRLAAPYEQYF. This chain joins TRBV6-1 and TRBJ2-7; 9 bases are shared with TRBD2. The CDR3 extends over 17 amino acids. The trim removed 0 bases at V and 2 bases at J, leaving 8 bases unmatched. Germline CDR1 reads MNHNS; CDR2 reads SASEGT.

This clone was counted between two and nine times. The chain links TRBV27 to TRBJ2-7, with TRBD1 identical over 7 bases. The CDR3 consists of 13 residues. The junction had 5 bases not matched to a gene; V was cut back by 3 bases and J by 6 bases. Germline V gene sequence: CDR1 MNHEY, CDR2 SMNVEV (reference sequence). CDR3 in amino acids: CASSLRGRGEQYF. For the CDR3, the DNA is TGTGCCAGCAGTTTGAGGGGGCGCGGCGAGCAGTACTTC.

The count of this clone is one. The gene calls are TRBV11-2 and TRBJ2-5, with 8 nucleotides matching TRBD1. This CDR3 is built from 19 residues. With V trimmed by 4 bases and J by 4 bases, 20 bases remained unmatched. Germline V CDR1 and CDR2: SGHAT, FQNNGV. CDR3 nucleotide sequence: TGTGCCAGCAGCTCCATCGCCCGGCGGGGCAGGGGGCTAGGAGAGACCCAGTACTTC. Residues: CASSSIARRGRGLGETQYF.

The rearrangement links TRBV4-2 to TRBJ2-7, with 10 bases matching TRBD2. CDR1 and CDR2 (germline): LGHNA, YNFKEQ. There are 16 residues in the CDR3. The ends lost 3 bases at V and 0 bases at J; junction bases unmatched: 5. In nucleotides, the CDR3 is TGTGCCAGCAGCCACTCCGGGACTAGCGACTCCTACGAGCAGTACTTC. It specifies CASSHSGTSDSYEQYF.

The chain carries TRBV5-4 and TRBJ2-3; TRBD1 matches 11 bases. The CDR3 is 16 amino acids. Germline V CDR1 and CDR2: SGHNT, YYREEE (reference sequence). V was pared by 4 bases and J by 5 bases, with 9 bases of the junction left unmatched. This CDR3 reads CASSKSGTGGQDTQYF. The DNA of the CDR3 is TGTGCCAGCAGCAAATCCGGGACAGGGGGGCAAGATACGCAGTATTTT. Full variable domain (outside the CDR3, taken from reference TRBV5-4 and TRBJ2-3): ETGVTQSPTHLIKTRGQQVTLRCSSQSGHNTVSWYQQALGQGPQFIFQYYREEENGRGNFPPRFSGLQFPNYSSELNVNALELDDSALYLCASSKSGTGGQDTQYFGPGTRLTVL.

The chain's CDR3 is CASSHELAGGPFEQYF. The CDR3 DNA follows: TGCGCCAGCAGCCACGAACTAGCGGGAGGGCCTTTCGAGCAGTACTTC. This chain uses TRBV4-1 with TRBJ2-7; 13 nucleotides line up with TRBD2. V was pared by 3 bases and J by 6 bases, with 8 bases of the junction left unmatched. Germline values: CDR1 MGHRA, CDR2 YSYEKL. The CDR3 runs to 16 residues.

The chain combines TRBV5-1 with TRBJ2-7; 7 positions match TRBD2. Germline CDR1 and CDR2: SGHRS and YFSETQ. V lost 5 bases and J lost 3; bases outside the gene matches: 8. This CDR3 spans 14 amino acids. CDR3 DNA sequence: TGCGCCAGCAGTATCGAAGCGGGAAGCTACGAGCAGTACTTC. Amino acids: CASSIEAGSYEQYF.

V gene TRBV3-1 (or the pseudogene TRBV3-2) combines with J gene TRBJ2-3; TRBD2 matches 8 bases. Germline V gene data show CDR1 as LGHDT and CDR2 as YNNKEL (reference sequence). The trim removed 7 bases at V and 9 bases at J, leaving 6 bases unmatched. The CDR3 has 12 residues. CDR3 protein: CASTESGSTQYF. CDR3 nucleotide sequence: TGTGCCAGCACCGAAAGCGGGAGCACGCAGTATTTT.

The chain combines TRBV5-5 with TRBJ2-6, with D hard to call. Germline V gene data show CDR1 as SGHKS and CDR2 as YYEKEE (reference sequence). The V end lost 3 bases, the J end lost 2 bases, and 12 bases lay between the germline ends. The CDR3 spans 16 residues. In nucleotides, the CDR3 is TGTGCCAGCAGCTCCGTTCAGGATACTGGGGCCAACGTCCTGACTTTC. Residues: CASSSVQDTGANVLTF. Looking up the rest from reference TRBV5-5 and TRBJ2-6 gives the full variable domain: DAGVTQSPTHLIKTRGQQVTLRCSPISGHKSVSWYQQVLGQGPQFIFQYYEKEERGRGNFPDRFSARQFPNYSSELNVNALLLGDSALYLCASSSVQDTGANVLTFGAGSRLTVL.

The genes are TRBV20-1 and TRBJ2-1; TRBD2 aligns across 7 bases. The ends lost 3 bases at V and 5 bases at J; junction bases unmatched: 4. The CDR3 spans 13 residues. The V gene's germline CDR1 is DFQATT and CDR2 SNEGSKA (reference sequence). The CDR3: CSASGGSNNEQFF. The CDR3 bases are TGCAGTGCTAGTGGCGGGAGTAACAATGAGCAGTTCTTC.

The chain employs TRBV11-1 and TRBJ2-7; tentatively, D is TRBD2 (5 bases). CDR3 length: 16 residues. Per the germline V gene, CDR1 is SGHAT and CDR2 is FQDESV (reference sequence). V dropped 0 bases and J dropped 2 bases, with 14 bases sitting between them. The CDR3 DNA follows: TGTGCCAGCAGCTTAGCCTCTCGAGGGTTACCCTACGAGCAGTACTTC. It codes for CASSLASRGLPYEQYF.

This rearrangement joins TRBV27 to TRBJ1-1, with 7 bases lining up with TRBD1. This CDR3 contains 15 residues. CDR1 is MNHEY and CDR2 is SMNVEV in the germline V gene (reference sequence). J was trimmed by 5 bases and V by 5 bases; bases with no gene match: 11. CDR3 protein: CASSLTTGKGTEAFF. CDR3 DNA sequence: TGTGCCAGCAGTCTGACGACAGGGAAGGGTACTGAAGCTTTCTTT.

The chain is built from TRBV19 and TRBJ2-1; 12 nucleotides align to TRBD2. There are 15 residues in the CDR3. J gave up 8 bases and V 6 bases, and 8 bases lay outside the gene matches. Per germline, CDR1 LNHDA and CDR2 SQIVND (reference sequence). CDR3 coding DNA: TGTGCCAGTAGCCTAGCGGGAGGGCCTATGGATGAGCAGTTCTTC. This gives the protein CASSLAGGPMDEQFF.

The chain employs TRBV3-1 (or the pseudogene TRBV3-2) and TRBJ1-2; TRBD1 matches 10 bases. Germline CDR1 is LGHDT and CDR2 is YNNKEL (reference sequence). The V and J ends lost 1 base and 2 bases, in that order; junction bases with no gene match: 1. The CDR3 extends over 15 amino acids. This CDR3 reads CASSQGQGANYGYTF. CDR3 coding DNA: TGTGCCAGCAGCCAAGGACAGGGGGCAAACTATGGCTACACCTTC.

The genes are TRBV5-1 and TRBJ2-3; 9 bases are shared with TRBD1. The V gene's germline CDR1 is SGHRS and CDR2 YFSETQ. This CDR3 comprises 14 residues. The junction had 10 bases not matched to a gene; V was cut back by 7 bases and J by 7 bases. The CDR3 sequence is CASGTGQGEHTQYF. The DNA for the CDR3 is TGCGCCAGCGGAACGGGACAGGGTGAGCATACGCAGTATTTT.

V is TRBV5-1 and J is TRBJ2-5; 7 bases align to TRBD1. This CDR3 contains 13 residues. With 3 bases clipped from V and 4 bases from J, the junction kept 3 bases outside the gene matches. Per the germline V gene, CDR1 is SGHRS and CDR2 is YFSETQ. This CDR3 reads CASSSYRGETQYF. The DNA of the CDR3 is TGCGCCAGCAGCTCCTACAGGGGAGAGACCCAGTACTTC.

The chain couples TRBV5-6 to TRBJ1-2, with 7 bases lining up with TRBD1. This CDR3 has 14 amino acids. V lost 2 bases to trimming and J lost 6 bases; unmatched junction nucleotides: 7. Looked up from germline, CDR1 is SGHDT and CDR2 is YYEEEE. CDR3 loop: CASSFRSGGHGYTF. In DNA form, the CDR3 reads TGTGCCAGCAGCTTCCGATCAGGGGGTCATGGCTACACCTTC.

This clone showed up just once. CDR3 in DNA: TGCAGCGTTAGAGGGGGATTCGATCAGCCCCAGCATTTT. Residues: CSVRGGFDQPQHF. The rearrangement uses TRBV29-1 and TRBJ1-5, with D tentatively TRBD1 (6 bases). Per germline, CDR1 SQVTM and CDR2 ANQGSEA. CDR3 length: 13 amino acids. The V end was cut by 5 bases, the J end by 5 bases, with 13 bases between.

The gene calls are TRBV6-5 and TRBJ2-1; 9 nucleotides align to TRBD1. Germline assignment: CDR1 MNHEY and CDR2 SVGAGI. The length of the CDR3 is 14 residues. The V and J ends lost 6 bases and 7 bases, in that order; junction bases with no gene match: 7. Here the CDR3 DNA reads TGTGCCAGCAGCCAACAGGGGGCGGGGAATGAGCAGTTCTTC. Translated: CASSQQGAGNEQFF.

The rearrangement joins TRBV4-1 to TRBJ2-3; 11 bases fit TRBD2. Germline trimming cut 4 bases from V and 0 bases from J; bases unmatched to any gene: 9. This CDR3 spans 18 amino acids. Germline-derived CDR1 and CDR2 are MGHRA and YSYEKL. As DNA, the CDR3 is TGCGCCAGCAGCCTCGTAGCGGGAGGGCCCCTTAGCACAGATACGCAGTATTTT. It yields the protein CASSLVAGGPLSTDTQYF.

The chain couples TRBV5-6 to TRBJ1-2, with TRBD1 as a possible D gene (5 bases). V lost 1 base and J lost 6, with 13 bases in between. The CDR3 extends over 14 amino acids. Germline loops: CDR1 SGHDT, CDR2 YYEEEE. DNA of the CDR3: TGTGCCAGCAGCTTGCGCACAGGTACTCATGGCTACACCTTC. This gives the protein CASSLRTGTHGYTF.

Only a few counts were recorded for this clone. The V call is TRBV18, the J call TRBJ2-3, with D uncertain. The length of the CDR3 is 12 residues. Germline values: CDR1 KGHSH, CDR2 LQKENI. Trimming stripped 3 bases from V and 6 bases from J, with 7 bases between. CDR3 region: CASSPRQDTQYF. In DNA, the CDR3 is TGTGCCAGCTCACCCCGCCAGGATACGCAGTATTTT.

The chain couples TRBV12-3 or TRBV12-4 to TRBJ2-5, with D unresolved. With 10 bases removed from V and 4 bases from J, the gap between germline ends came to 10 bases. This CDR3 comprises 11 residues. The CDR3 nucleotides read TGTGCCATAAGCAATGGAGAGACCCAGTACTTC. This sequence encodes CAISNGETQYF.

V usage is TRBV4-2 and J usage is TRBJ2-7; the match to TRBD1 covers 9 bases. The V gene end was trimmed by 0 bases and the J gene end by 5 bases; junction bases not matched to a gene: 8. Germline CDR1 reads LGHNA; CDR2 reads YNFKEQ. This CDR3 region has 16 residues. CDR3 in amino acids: CASSQELGTGNNEQYF. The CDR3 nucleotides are TGTGCCAGCAGCCAAGAATTGGGGACAGGGAATAACGAGCAGTACTTC.

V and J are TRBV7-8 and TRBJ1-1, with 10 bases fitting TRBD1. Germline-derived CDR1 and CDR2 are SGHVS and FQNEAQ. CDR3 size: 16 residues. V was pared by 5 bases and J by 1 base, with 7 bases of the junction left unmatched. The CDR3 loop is CASSNDRGRGNTEAFF. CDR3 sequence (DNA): TGTGCCAGCAGCAATGACAGGGGGCGTGGGAACACTGAAGCTTTCTTT.

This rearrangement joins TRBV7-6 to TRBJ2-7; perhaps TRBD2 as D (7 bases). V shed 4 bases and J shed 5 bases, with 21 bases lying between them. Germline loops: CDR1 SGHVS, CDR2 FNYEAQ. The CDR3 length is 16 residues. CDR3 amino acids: CASSYTSGGGTHEQYF. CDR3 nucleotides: TGTGCCAGCAGCTATACTTCGGGGGGCGGGACTCACGAGCAGTACTTC.

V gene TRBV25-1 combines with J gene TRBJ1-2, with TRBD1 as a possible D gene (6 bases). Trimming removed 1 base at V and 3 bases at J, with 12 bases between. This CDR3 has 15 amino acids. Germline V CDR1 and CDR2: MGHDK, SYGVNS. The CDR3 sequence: CASSELRKGDYGYTF. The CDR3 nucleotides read TGTGCCAGCAGTGAATTAAGAAAGGGGGACTATGGCTACACCTTC.